The subject of this entry is one T cell receptor (beta chain). This entry is derived from a study of blood T cell repertoires in COVID-19. Overall study context: Sites in the United States, Italy and Spain provided acute and convalescent COVID-19 samples. The analysed material was cDNA or gDNA that came from T cells, B-cell-depleted T cells, or PBMCs.

The assay was immunoSEQ multiplex PCR, and TCRdb's table has in-frame clones only and misses some. The table lists about 360,000 clones, about 86% of them singletons. Germline V gene data show CDR1 as ENHRY and CDR2 as SYGVKD. This CDR3 is built from 17 residues. V was shortened by 2 bases and J by 2 bases, with 16 bases between the two germline ends. A Seattle source enrolled patients during active infection and followed them longitudinally. The chain combines TRBV10-3 with TRBJ1-5; D is possibly TRBD1 (5 bases). Material for sequencing was peripheral blood. The TCR originated in a woman in her sixties or seventies with COVID-19, enrolled during active disease. The CDR3 coding sequence is TGTGCCATCAGTGAGAGGGCGGCAGGGCAGGGCAATCAGCCCCAGCATTTT. Its translation is CAISERAAGQGNQPQHF.